The present TCR beta chain was sequenced within a study of shared clonotypes between healthy human individuals. Study-wide background: A couple of women and three men aged 18 to 49 made up the donors.

The V and J ends lost 7 bases and 3 bases respectively, with 20 bases between them. The length of the CDR3 is 15 residues. Germline V gene sequence: CDR1 SGHRS, CDR2 YFSETQ. It was across several immunoSEQ plates that each subset's genomic DNA was evenly split. Produced via immunoSEQ multiplex PCR; TCRdb's table is partial and in-frame only. The data show over 850,000 clones, 75% to 85% seen once. The chain joins TRBV5-1 to TRBJ2-7; TRBD2 is a possible D gene (6 bases). What was sequenced was memory CD4+ T cells from PBMCs. Stated subset: CD45RA-negative fraction. The TCR comes from a man aged 18 to 30 in good health. Some clones in this sample may be carry-over from other donors' samples. CDR3: CASSSVGGTFYEQYF. The CDR3 DNA reads TGCGCCAGCTCCTCTGTGGGGGGAACCTTCTACGAGCAGTACTTC.